The 3 T cell receptor beta chains in this list originate from one sample, sequenced in a study of blood T cell repertoires in COVID-19 (dated by TCRdb to the early 2020s). Libraries were made using the immunoSEQ multiplex PCR assay. TCRdb limited this immuneACCESS table to in-frame rearrangements with V and J called. A share of clones is missing; checked studies link under half to unresolved V genes, and the rest is unexplained. For this sample the table gives approximately 260,000 clones, of which over 70% were detected only once. Around 9.2% of the sample goes to the ten largest clones. Material for sequencing was peripheral blood. The receptors stem from a human donor in a cohort sampled during active COVID-19.

This clone was counted once. The CDR3 sequence is CASSLWANTEAFF. In nucleotides, the CDR3 is TGTGCCAGCAGCTTGTGGGCGAACACTGAAGCTTTCTTT. The rearrangement links TRBV5-5 to TRBJ1-1; D is uncertain. V lost 1 base to trimming and J lost 1 base, with 5 bases between them. CDR3 length equals 13 residues. Germline values: CDR1 SGHKS, CDR2 YYEKEE (reference sequence).

The chain links TRBV11-2 to TRBJ1-1; D might be TRBD1 (6 bases). This CDR3 is built from 15 residues. Looked up from germline, CDR1 is SGHAT and CDR2 is FQNNGV. V lost 7 bases to trimming and J lost 3 bases, with 18 bases between them. Here the CDR3 DNA reads TGTGCCAGCACCTACAGGGCCTCCGGGGACACTGAAGCTTTCTTT. It codes for CASTYRASGDTEAFF.

A few counts support this clone. This rearrangement joins TRBV10-2 to TRBJ1-1; TRBD1 agrees at 9 bases. Germline CDR1 is WSHSY and CDR2 is SAAADI. This CDR3 contains 13 residues. V lost 11 bases, J lost 7 bases, and 11 bases stayed unmatched. CDR3 sequence reads: CAGKGTGNGEAFF. CDR3 nucleotide sequence: TGCGCCGGTAAAGGGACAGGGAATGGTGAAGCTTTCTTT.